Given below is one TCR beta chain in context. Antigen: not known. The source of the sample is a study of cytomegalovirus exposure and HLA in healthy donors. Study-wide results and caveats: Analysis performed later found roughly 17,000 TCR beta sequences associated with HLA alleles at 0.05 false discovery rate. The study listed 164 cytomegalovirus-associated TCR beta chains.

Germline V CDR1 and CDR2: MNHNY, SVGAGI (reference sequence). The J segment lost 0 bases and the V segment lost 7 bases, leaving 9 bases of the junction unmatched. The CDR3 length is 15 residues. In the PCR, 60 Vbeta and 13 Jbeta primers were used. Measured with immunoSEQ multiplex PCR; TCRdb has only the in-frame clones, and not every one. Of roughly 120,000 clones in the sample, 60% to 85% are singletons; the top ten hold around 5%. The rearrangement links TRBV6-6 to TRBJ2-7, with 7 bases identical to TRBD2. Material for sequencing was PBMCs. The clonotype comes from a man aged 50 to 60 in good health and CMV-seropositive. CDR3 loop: CASTSSGDFSYEQYF. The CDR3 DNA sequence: TGTGCCAGCACTTCCAGCGGGGATTTCTCCTACGAGCAGTACTTC.